This paragraph covers one TCR beta chain sequence. The antigen remains unidentified. The source of the sample is a study of T cell responses to AZD1222 COVID-19 vaccine. As for the study in general: Second doses were pooled across both intervals (about 4 or about 12 weeks). General study points: Receipt of two AZD1222 doses was followed by a rise in Spike-specific TCR breadth and depth. A reported finding is that nearly half of spike-specific TCRs target unmutated variant regions.

The CDR3 is made up of 15 amino acids. CDR1 and CDR2 (germline): MNHEY, SVGAGI. With 4 bases clipped from V and 5 bases from J, the junction kept 5 bases outside the gene matches. The protocol was immunoSEQ multiplex PCR, while the TCRdb copy is restricted to in-frame clones and leaves out a portion. The sample has 200,000 or so clones; around 93% are singletons. Sample: peripheral blood, taken on day 0 of AZD1222 vaccination. V usage is TRBV6-5 and J usage is TRBJ2-1; 10 bases are shared with TRBD2. The TCR originated in an adult in good health. The CDR3 region is CASSSSGRGNNEQFF. CDR3 coding DNA: TGTGCCAGCAGTTCCAGCGGGAGGGGAAACAATGAGCAGTTCTTC.